One and the same sample provided the 28 T cell receptor beta chains below, sequenced in a study of cytomegalovirus exposure and HLA in healthy donors (dated by TCRdb to about 2017). The library was built by means of the immunoSEQ multiplex PCR assay. The multiplex PCR relied on a mix of 60 forward primers for TCR Vbeta segments and 13 reverse primers for TCR Jbeta segments. TCRdb provides this immuneACCESS table in a form limited to in-frame rearrangements. Some clones are lacking; in checked studies, under half of them reflect an unresolved V gene, and why the rest are absent is not known. The sample table lists some 100,000 clones, around three quarters of them with a count of one. Of the sample, over 12% falls within the top ten clones. The specimen was PBMCs. The receptors derive from a woman between 45 and 65 years old in good health and CMV-seropositive.

The chain carries TRBV7-9 and TRBJ2-1; TRBD2 matches 8 bases. Unmatched junction bases numbered 5, after V lost 2 bases and J lost 5 bases. This CDR3 spans 15 amino acids. Germline assignment: CDR1 SEHNR and CDR2 FQNEAQ (reference sequence). The CDR3 loop is CASSLYSGKDNEQFF. The CDR3, as DNA: TGTGCCAGCAGCTTATATAGCGGGAAGGACAATGAGCAGTTCTTC.

The count of this clone is one. The chain couples TRBV7-6 to TRBJ2-2; a possible D gene is TRBD2 (5 bases). The CDR3 runs 18 residues. Germline V gene sequence: CDR1 SGHVS, CDR2 FNYEAQ. V dropped 1 base and J dropped 6 bases, with 21 bases sitting between them. CDR3 region: CASSLVLRDPSRPGELFF. As DNA, the CDR3 is TGTGCCAGCAGCTTAGTTCTCCGGGATCCCTCTCGCCCCGGGGAGCTGTTTTTT.

This chain links TRBV7-9 with TRBJ1-1; 8 nucleotides line up with TRBD1. CDR3 length: 15 residues. V lost 3 bases, J lost 8 bases, and 11 bases stayed unmatched. CDR1 and CDR2 (germline): SEHNR, FQNEAQ (reference sequence). In DNA, the CDR3 is TGTGCCAGCAGCTTCCGACAGGGGCCTTTTGGGGAAGCTTTCTTT. Protein product: CASSFRQGPFGEAFF.

J is TRBJ2-2 and V is TRBV2; D is uncertain. Trimming took 3 bases from V and 1 from J, leaving 9 bases between them. This CDR3 is built from 15 residues. Germline assignment: CDR1 SNHLY and CDR2 FYNNEI. The CDR3 DNA sequence: TGTGCCAGCAGTGATGTAGAAAAGAACACCGGGGAGCTGTTTTTT. Encoded protein: CASSDVEKNTGELFF.

The rearrangement uses TRBV5-1 and TRBJ2-1; 8 bases match TRBD2. The CDR3 runs 15 residues. CDR1 and CDR2 from the germline V gene are SGHRS and YFSETQ. J was trimmed by 7 bases and V by 2 bases; bases with no gene match: 8. DNA of the CDR3: TGCGCCAGCAGCTTCAGGCTAGCGGGTTTAAATGAGCAGTTCTTC. Residues: CASSFRLAGLNEQFF.

This clone has just a few counts. The rearrangement joins TRBV9 to TRBJ2-3; D possibly corresponds to TRBD2 (7 bases). The germline V and J ends were trimmed by 7 bases and 0 bases, with 12 bases remaining between them. The CDR3 has 14 residues. From germline, CDR1 is SGDLS and CDR2 YYNGEE. CDR3 loop: CASGGAASTDTQYF. The CDR3 DNA is TGTGCCAGCGGGGGGGCAGCAAGCACAGATACGCAGTATTTT.

The genes are TRBV19 and TRBJ2-7; D call uncertain. Germline V gives CDR1 LNHDA, CDR2 SQIVND (reference sequence). V dropped 5 bases and J dropped 0 bases, with 11 bases sitting between them. The CDR3 totals 14 residues. Written as DNA, the CDR3 is TGTGCCAGTAGTCCTAGGTTCTTCTCCTACGAGCAGTACTTC. Amino acid sequence: CASSPRFFSYEQYF. The whole variable domain, remainder taken from reference TRBV19 and TRBJ2-7, is DGGITQSPKYLFRKEGQNVTLSCEQNLNHDAMYWYRQDPGQGLRLIYYSQIVNDFQKGDIAEGYSVSREKKESFPLTVTSAQKNPTAFYLCASSPRFFSYEQYFGPGTRLTVT.

The gene calls are TRBV5-6 and TRBJ2-7, with 13 bases matching TRBD2. The CDR3 spans 17 residues. Germline assignment: CDR1 SGHDT and CDR2 YYEEEE. V gave up 3 bases and J gave up 2 bases; unmatched junction bases: 8. CDR3 nucleotide sequence: TGTGCCAGCAGCTCTTCCTGGGGGACTAGCGGGACCTACGAGCAGTACTTC. Translated: CASSSSWGTSGTYEQYF.

The chain is built from TRBV4-1 and TRBJ1-4; the D is unclear. Deletions cut 4 bases from V and 4 bases from J, with 13 bases between. The CDR3 contains 15 residues. Germline CDR1 and CDR2: MGHRA and YSYEKL. Here the CDR3 reads CASSPYFESNEKLFF. In DNA form, the CDR3 reads TGCGCCAGCAGCCCCTACTTTGAGAGTAATGAAAAACTGTTTTTT.

The chain combines TRBV15 with TRBJ2-5, with TRBD2 matching over 7 bases. With V trimmed by 1 base and J by 4 bases, 15 bases remained unmatched. Germline V lookup: CDR1 LNHNV, CDR2 YYDKDF (reference sequence). The CDR3 runs 18 residues. CDR3 coding DNA: TGTGCCACCAGCAGAGTCCCTCCCGTTACTAGCGACCGAGAGACCCAGTACTTC. This sequence encodes CATSRVPPVTSDRETQYF.

J is TRBJ1-6 and V is TRBV25-1, with 8 bases aligning to TRBD1. The CDR3 totals 15 residues. CDR1 MGHDK and CDR2 SYGVNS come from the germline V gene. Germline trimming cut 4 bases from V and 7 bases from J; bases unmatched to any gene: 6. CDR3 amino acids: CASSAMTGENSPLHF. DNA of the CDR3: TGTGCCAGCAGTGCCATGACAGGGGAGAATTCACCCCTCCACTTT. Looking up the rest from reference TRBV25-1 and TRBJ1-6 gives the full variable domain: EADIYQTPRYLVIGTGKKITLECSQTMGHDKMYWYQQDPGMELHLIHYSYGVNSTEKGDLSSESTVSRIRTEHFPLTLESARPSHTSQYLCASSAMTGENSPLHFGNGTRLTVT.

The CDR3 loop is CASSLMGSGLDIYEQYF. The CDR3 DNA follows: TGTGCCAGCAGCTTAATGGGTTCGGGACTAGATATCTACGAGCAGTACTTC. V and J are TRBV7-3 and TRBJ2-7; the match to TRBD2 covers 8 bases. There are 17 residues in the CDR3. V shed 1 base and J 3 bases; nucleotides not matched to a gene: 11. Germline loops: CDR1 SGHTA, CDR2 FQGTGA.

This chain joins TRBV5-4 and TRBJ1-1; D unclear. Per the germline V gene, CDR1 is SGHNT and CDR2 is YYREEE (reference sequence). Trimming took 3 bases from V and 1 from J, leaving 7 bases between them. The CDR3 is 13 residues long. CDR3 coding DNA: TGTGCCAGCAGCTGGGGAGGGAACACTGAAGCTTTCTTT. It yields the protein CASSWGGNTEAFF.

This sequence joins TRBV2 and TRBJ2-1, with D maybe TRBD2 (6 bases). Per germline, CDR1 SNHLY and CDR2 FYNNEI. Trimming shortened V by 0 bases and J by 13 bases, and 19 bases separated the two germline ends. The CDR3 is made up of 15 amino acids. The chain's CDR3 is CASSEAPPAGRIQFF. CDR3 nucleotides: TGTGCCAGCAGTGAAGCCCCTCCGGCAGGGAGGATTCAGTTCTTC.

The chain carries TRBV28 and TRBJ2-3; 10 positions match TRBD2. The germline gives CDR1 MDHEN, CDR2 SYDVKM. The V and J ends lost 6 bases and 4 bases, in that order; junction bases with no gene match: 13. The CDR3 spans 17 residues. For the CDR3, the DNA is TGTGCCAGCAGCTCCGGGATGCTAGCGGGAGTTGCAGATACGCAGTATTTT. It specifies CASSSGMLAGVADTQYF. The complete variable domain, with remaining parts taken from reference TRBV28 and TRBJ2-3, reads DVKVTQSSRYLVKRTGEKVFLECVQDMDHENMFWYRQDPGLGLRLIYFSYDVKMKEKGDIPEGYSVSREKKERFSLILESASTNQTSMYLCASSSGMLAGVADTQYFGPGTRLTVL.

The chain is built from TRBV30 and TRBJ2-2; TRBD2 aligns across 7 bases. CDR1 and CDR2 (germline): GTSNPN, SVGIG (reference sequence). V shed 3 bases, J shed 7 bases, and the junction held 8 bases outside the gene matches. The CDR3 loop spans 14 amino acids. The CDR3 here is CAWRGEGHFGELFF. In nucleotides, the CDR3 is TGTGCCTGGAGGGGGGAGGGCCATTTCGGGGAGCTGTTTTTT.

This clone has a single count. J is TRBJ2-5 and V is TRBV11-1, with 7 nucleotides matching TRBD2. Near its end, the DNA agrees better with TRBJ2-7, so the J call may be wrong. The germline gives CDR1 SGHAT, CDR2 FQDESV (reference sequence). The CDR3 consists of 18 residues. CDR3 coding DNA: TGTGCCAGCAGCCCTTTATGGGCTAGCGGAACCATCTCCTACGAGCAGTACTTC. This translates into CASSPLWASGTISYEQYF.

This clone showed up just once. The chain combines TRBV29-1 with TRBJ1-3; D perhaps matches TRBD1 (5 bases). From germline, CDR1 is SQVTM and CDR2 ANQGSEA. Trimming removed 5 bases at V and 4 bases at J, with 15 bases between. The length of the CDR3 is 14 residues. The CDR3 reads CSVYTQGKGNTIYF. Here the CDR3 DNA reads TGCAGCGTTTATACCCAGGGAAAAGGAAACACCATATATTTT.

This clone was observed once. The gene calls are TRBV4-1 and TRBJ1-3, with 9 bases identical to TRBD1. V gave up 0 bases and J gave up 4 bases; unmatched junction bases: 4. The CDR3 has 16 amino acids. The germline V gene encodes CDR1 MGHRA and CDR2 YSYEKL. In DNA form, the CDR3 reads TGCGCCAGCAGCCAAGAAGGGGACAGGGCCGGAAACACCATATATTTT. This encodes CASSQEGDRAGNTIYF.

This clone was recorded a few times. The rearrangement joins TRBV27 to TRBJ2-5; TRBD1 matches at 10 bases. The J call is uncertain, as TRBJ2-7 better fits the DNA end. The germline V gene has CDR1 MNHEY and CDR2 SMNVEV (reference sequence). The CDR3 sequence is 16 residues long. The CDR3 DNA reads TGTGCCAGCAGTTTATGGGGGACAGGGGCCGGGGCCGAGCAGTACTTC. Amino acids: CASSLWGTGAGAEQYF.

This clone was detected a few times. The V call is TRBV14, the J call TRBJ2-2, with D possibly matching TRBD2 (5 bases). Looked up from germline, CDR1 is SGHDN and CDR2 is FVKESK. CDR3 size: 14 residues. Between the trimmed V and J ends, which lost 1 base and 6 bases, there was a span of 9 bases. This CDR3 reads CASSQVTGAGELFF. The DNA of the CDR3 is TGTGCCAGCAGCCAAGTTACCGGGGCCGGGGAGCTGTTTTTT.

About this clone: The same CDR3 is also encoded by other DNA sequences in this sample. V usage is TRBV7-8 and J usage is TRBJ1-4; 7 bases match TRBD1. From germline, CDR1 is SGHVS and CDR2 FQNEAQ. J gave up 7 bases and V 5 bases, and 13 bases lay outside the gene matches. This CDR3 spans 16 amino acids. The CDR3 DNA follows: TGTGCCAGCAGCGCCAATTACAGGGGAGAGGGTGAAAAACTGTTTTTT. The encoded protein is CASSANYRGEGEKLFF.

V usage is TRBV28 and J usage is TRBJ2-7; a possible D gene is TRBD1 (5 bases). V lost 3 bases and J lost 0, with 21 bases in between. Germline V CDR1 and CDR2: MDHEN, SYDVKM. The CDR3 length is 18 residues. The chain's CDR3 is CASSLDGWGREPSYEQYF. DNA of the CDR3: TGTGCCAGCAGTTTGGATGGGTGGGGCAGGGAACCCTCCTACGAGCAGTACTTC.

The V gene is TRBV7-2, the J gene TRBJ2-3, with 11 nucleotides matching TRBD2. Unmatched junction bases numbered 2, after V lost 2 bases and J lost 1 base. The CDR3 length is 16 residues. Germline V gene data show CDR1 as SGHTA and CDR2 as FQGNSA. The CDR3 region is CASSLKLAGGTDTQYF. The CDR3 nucleotides read TGTGCCAGCAGCTTAAAACTAGCGGGGGGCACAGATACGCAGTATTTT. Full variable domain (outside the CDR3, taken from reference TRBV7-2 and TRBJ2-3): GAGVSQSPSNKVTEKGKDVELRCDPISGHTALYWYRQSLGQGLEFLIYFQGNSAPDKSGLPSDRFSAERTGGSVSTLTIQRTQQEDSAVYLCASSLKLAGGTDTQYFGPGTRLTVL.

CDR3 region: CASAVSYTGELFF. CDR3 bases: TGTGCTAGTGCCGTATCCTACACCGGGGAGCTGTTTTTT. The V gene is TRBV12-5, the J gene TRBJ2-2; no reliable D call. CDR3 length: 13 residues. V was shortened by 7 bases and J by 3 bases, with 9 bases between the two germline ends. Germline V gene sequence: CDR1 LGHNT, CDR2 FRNRAP.

The rearrangement joins TRBV5-1 to TRBJ2-6; TRBD1 matches at 8 bases. Trimming cost V 3 bases and J 0 bases; bases outside gene matches: 8. The CDR3 spans 18 residues. Looked up from germline, CDR1 is SGHRS and CDR2 is YFSETQ. CDR3: CASSSLQGAGSGANVLTF. CDR3 sequence (DNA): TGCGCCAGCAGCTCCCTTCAGGGGGCGGGCTCTGGGGCCAACGTCCTGACTTTC.

The V and J genes are TRBV7-9 and TRBJ1-2, with 8 bases that match TRBD1. This CDR3 region has 15 residues. In germline, CDR1 is SEHNR, CDR2 FQNEAQ (reference sequence). Losses at the gene ends were 1 base for V and 4 bases for J; bases not matched to a gene: 5. The chain's CDR3 is CASSLDQGASYGYTF. In DNA form, the CDR3 reads TGTGCCAGCAGCTTAGATCAGGGGGCTAGCTATGGCTACACCTTC.

V is TRBV6-5 and J is TRBJ2-5; weak D call: TRBD2 (7 bases). Germline CDR1 is MNHEY and CDR2 is SVGAGI. Trimming removed 11 bases at V and 5 bases at J, with 21 bases between. The CDR3 is 14 residues long. CDR3 DNA sequence: TGTGCCGCAGCGAGGGGGGGCGCGGGGGAGACCCAGTACTTC. Its translation is CAAARGGAGETQYF.